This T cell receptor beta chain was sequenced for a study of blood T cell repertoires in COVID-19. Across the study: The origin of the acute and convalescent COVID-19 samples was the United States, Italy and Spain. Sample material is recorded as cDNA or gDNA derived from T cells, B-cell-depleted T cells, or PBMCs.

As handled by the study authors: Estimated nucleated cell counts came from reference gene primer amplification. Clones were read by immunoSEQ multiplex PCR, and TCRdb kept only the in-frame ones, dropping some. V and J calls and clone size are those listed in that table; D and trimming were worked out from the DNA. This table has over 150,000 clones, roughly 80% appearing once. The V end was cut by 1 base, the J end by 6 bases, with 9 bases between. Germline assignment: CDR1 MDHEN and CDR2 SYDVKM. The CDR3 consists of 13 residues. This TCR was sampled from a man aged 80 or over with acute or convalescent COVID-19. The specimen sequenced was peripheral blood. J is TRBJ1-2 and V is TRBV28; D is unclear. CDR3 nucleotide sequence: TGTGCCAGCAGTTTATTTCCCGGGGATGGCTACACCTTC. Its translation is CASSLFPGDGYTF.